This TCR beta chain was retrieved from a study of blood T cell repertoires in COVID-19. Study-level information: Italy, Spain and the United States were the sources of the convalescent and acute COVID-19 samples.

This clone has only a few counts. V dropped 3 bases and J dropped 7; count of bases not matched to a gene: 4. The germline CDR1 and CDR2 sequences are LGHDT and YNNKEL (reference sequence). The CDR3 consists of 15 residues. In the source study's methods: Researchers report that nucleated cell counts were estimated from reference gene primer amplification. Assay used: immunoSEQ multiplex PCR; TCRdb lists only in-frame clones, some missing. V, J and clone size derive from that table, while D and trimming were established from the DNA sequence. The table shows 45,000 to 55,000 clones, with approximately 84% occurring only once.

The chain joins TRBV3-1 (or the pseudogene TRBV3-2) to TRBJ1-6, with 9 bases lining up with TRBD1. This TCR was sampled from a human donor with active or convalescent COVID-19. The donor label of this sample is uncertain. Specimen: peripheral blood. The CDR3 DNA reads TGTGCCAGCAGCCAGGCCGGGACAGGGAATTCACCCCTCCACTTT. Protein: CASSQAGTGNSPLHF.